Reported below is one T cell receptor (beta chain). Its antigen is currently unknown. Since all of the isolated RNA was reverse transcribed, expressed TCRB transcripts were what got sequenced. Sequenced by immunoSEQ multiplex PCR; TCRdb stores in-frame clones only, minus some. The data hold approximately 240,000 clones, with 16% observed a single time. This entry is derived from a study of beta chain features in type 1 diabetes. Whole-study results and caveats: VDJ junctions from type 1 diabetes patients carried fewer insertions and larger deletions. Naive, central memory and Treg TCRB repertoires appeared more alike in patients than in healthy donors. Among patients with Type 1 diabetes, TCRB CDR3s were moderately but significantly shorter in every one of the four CD4+ subsets.

Germline V gene sequence: CDR1 SGHDN, CDR2 FVKESK. The CDR3 length is 13 residues. Trimming pared 2 bases from V and 9 bases from J, leaving 11 bases between. The sequence derives from a man aged 25 to 45 with type 1 diabetes. The chain employs TRBV14 and TRBJ2-1; D not resolved. Sequenced input: naive CD4+ T cells from blood. The CDR3 DNA sequence: TGTGCCAGCAGCCAAATGGCTTTGAGTGAGCAGTTCTTC. Translating gives CASSQMALSEQFF.